This TCR beta chain was captured in a study of T cell responses to AZD1222 COVID-19 vaccine (dated by TCRdb to about 2021). General notes on the study: AZD1222 recipients with second doses at about 4 weeks or about 12 weeks were pooled, because spike-specific TCR depth and breadth did not differ between schedules. A total of 233 trial participants underwent TCR sequencing, of whom some 210 received two doses of AZD1222 and about 25 received two doses of the MenACWY control vaccine. Enrollment into the trials was organized by age into subgroups of 18-55, 56-69 and 70-plus years, and those subgroups contained approximately 160, 26 and 62 TCR-sequenced participants, respectively. The paper's findings and limits, for the study overall: The vaccine-associated CD4 TCRs covered the entire spike protein, and the dominant responses fell in regions 160-218 and 743-854. No day 14 peak-response samples were available, so repertoires were characterized only after the peak T cell response. Epitopes outside the regions mutated in the B.1.351 and B.1.1.7 variants were reportedly recognized by nearly half of the unique spike-specific TCRs. The 56-69-year group was small, and its depth increase did not reach significance, likely because of low power. Participants were mostly white British, with more females than males. The authors suggested clonal diversity may have been underestimated. Spike-specific TCR breadth and depth rose significantly after two AZD1222 doses compared with day 0 and with MenACWY recipients. Conclusions about previously exposed vaccinees are limited because only a handful of AZD1222 recipients were SARS-CoV-2 seropositive at baseline.

V lost 5 bases and J lost 8 bases, and the count of bases not matched to a germline gene is 8. From the cysteine up to the phenylalanine, the CDR3 has a length of 14 residues. Only the CDR3 region is kept as DNA, spanning 42 bases read in frame from base 1. For CDR1 and CDR2, the germline V gene lists SGHAT and FQNNGV. Reading the label with the study, this specimen's time point is: baseline before first vaccination. Samples from vaccinated people were obtained from the UK trials COV001 and COV002, which included a single-blind randomized controlled phase 2/3 trial of AZD1222 (ChAdOx1 nCoV-19) in healthy adults. Trial participant PBMC samples were collected at day 0 and day 28 after the second dose for TCRbeta chain sequencing. Comments on this clone: There is no known antigen for this receptor. Base qualities are not at hand, and no much larger clone is one base apart.

The CDR3 regions of human TCRbeta chains were subjected to immunosequencing. Concerning the study's data processing: Repertoire TCRs were matched against a reference library of SARS-CoV-2-specific TCRs generated with the MIRA antigen-specificity platform. Breadth was defined as the fraction of unique TCRs that were SARS-CoV-2-associated. Depth was defined as the fraction of total T cells that were SARS-CoV-2-associated. Using the MIRA data, each spike-specific TCR was assigned both to the spike region to which the TCR was reactive and to a CD4 or CD8 class. Log10-transformed breadth and depth values were compared by one-way ANOVA with Sidak's multiple comparisons tests. The source is immuneACCESS, and TCRdb retained only in-frame sequences with V and J called. Part of the clones is not carried over; for the studies checked, unresolved V genes explain less than half of this, and the remainder is unexplained. V, J and clone size are taken as reported in that table, and D and trimming were inferred from the DNA itself. The sample table contains some 150,000 clones; only one count was recorded for about 90% of them. Together, the top ten hold roughly 5% of the sample.

The V and J segments used are TRBV11-2 and TRBJ1-4; TRBD1 aligns with 7 central bases. The sequencing here drew on peripheral blood, taken on day 0 of AZD1222 vaccination. This TCR was sampled from an adult in good health. The CDR3 protein is CASSRGTATEKLFF. The DNA sequence is TGTGCCAGCAGCCGTGGGACAGCTACGGAAAAACTGTTTTTT.